This T cell receptor beta chain originates from a study of siplizumab effects on memory and regulatory T cells. This clone was detected only once. Its antigen is as yet unknown. The CDR3 spans 11 residues. Trimming pared 7 bases from V and 3 bases from J, leaving 7 bases between. Germline CDR1 reads MNHNS; CDR2 reads SASEGT. TCRdb keeps only in-frame clones here, not all; method: immunoSEQ multiplex PCR. This table holds roughly 120,000 clones, around nine tenths found once. Overall study results and limits: The study found naive T cells seemingly more diverse than memory cells and seemingly major alloresponse contributors.

The receptor comes from a human donor in good health. The chain joins TRBV6-1 to TRBJ2-7; no clear D gene. Material: CD4+ T cells sorted from blood. The CDR3 sequence: CASTKNYEQYF. Here the CDR3 DNA reads TGTGCCAGCACCAAAAACTACGAGCAGTACTTC.